This TCR beta chain was retrieved from a study of control samples from healthy donors and cancer patients. Data came from immunoSEQ multiplex PCR; TCRdb stores just in-frame clones and leaves some out. The data hold more than 100,000 clones, with 91% observed a single time. The germline V gene encodes CDR1 MNHEY and CDR2 SVGAGI. The CDR3 sequence is 12 residues long. Trimming at V came to 8 bases and at J to 4 bases, leaving 4 bases not matched to a gene. The specimen was blood. The sequence derives from a man between 18 and 29 years old in good health. The chain couples TRBV6-5 to TRBJ1-2, with TRBD1 matching 7 bases. The CDR3 loop reads CASGGQLYGYTF. The DNA of the CDR3 is TGTGCCAGCGGGGGACAGCTCTATGGCTACACCTTC.